This T cell receptor beta chain was captured in a study of cytomegalovirus exposure and HLA in healthy donors. A remark on this clone: No antigen is known for it.

Donors consisted of healthy bone marrow donors. The primer mix had 60 Vbeta and 13 Jbeta primers. The assay was immunoSEQ multiplex PCR, and TCRdb's table has in-frame clones only and misses some. The sample totals around 110,000 clones; its top ten clones hold roughly 6.6%. The germline gives CDR1 SGHNT, CDR2 YENEEA. The CDR3 length is 14 residues. Trimming removed 3 bases from V and 2 bases from J, with 9 bases in between. Notes on the study in general: Some highly shared sequence variants likely arose as a pipeline artifact. Per a prior analysis, the majority of TCR beta V segments were productive roughly 90% or roughly 30% of the time.

This chain links TRBV11-3 with TRBJ2-3; D perhaps matches TRBD2 (6 bases). This TCR came from a man between 40 and 49 years old in good health and CMV-seropositive. The sample taken for sequencing was PBMCs. DNA for the CDR3: TGTGCCAGCAGCTTCGGAGGGGACACAGATACGCAGTATTTT. Translation gives CASSFGGDTDTQYF.